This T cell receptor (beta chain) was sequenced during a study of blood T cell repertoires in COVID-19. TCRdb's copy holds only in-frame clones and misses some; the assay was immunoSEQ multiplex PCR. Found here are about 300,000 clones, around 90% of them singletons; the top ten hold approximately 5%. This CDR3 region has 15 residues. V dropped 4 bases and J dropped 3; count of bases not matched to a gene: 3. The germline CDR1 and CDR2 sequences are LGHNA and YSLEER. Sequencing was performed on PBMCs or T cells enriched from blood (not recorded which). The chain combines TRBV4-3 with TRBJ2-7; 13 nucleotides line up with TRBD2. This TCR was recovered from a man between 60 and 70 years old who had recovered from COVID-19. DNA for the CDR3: TGCGCCAGCAGCCTGGGACTAGCGGGAAACTACGAGCAGTACTTC. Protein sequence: CASSLGLAGNYEQYF.